These 27 T cell receptor beta chains were all obtained from the same sample, sequenced in a study of blood T cell repertoires in COVID-19. Repertoires were generated with immunoSEQ multiplex PCR, while TCRdb's copy carries only in-frame clones and drops some. The sample carries 60,000 to 65,000 clones, 70% to 80% recorded once. The source material was peripheral blood. These receptors all come from an elderly woman with acute or convalescent COVID-19.

J is TRBJ2-1 and V is TRBV7-6; TRBD2 aligns across 7 bases. Germline CDR1 and CDR2: SGHVS and FNYEAQ. This CDR3 contains 15 residues. V was pared by 5 bases and J by 10 bases, with 14 bases of the junction left unmatched. The CDR3 coding sequence is TGTGCCAGCAGCCCCGGCGGACTGACTAGCACCGAGCAGTTCTTC. Its protein is CASSPGGLTSTEQFF.

The V and J genes are TRBV6-5 and TRBJ2-7, with D tentatively TRBD2 (6 bases). The V end was cut by 5 bases, the J end by 0 bases, with 14 bases between. This CDR3 has 15 residues. Germline CDR1 reads MNHEY; CDR2 reads SVGAGI. CDR3 in amino acids: CASSTTEGLSYEQYF. CDR3 bases: TGTGCCAGCAGTACCACGGAGGGACTCTCCTACGAGCAGTACTTC.

This chain uses TRBV9 with TRBJ2-6; tentatively, D is TRBD2 (6 bases). The CDR3 runs to 15 residues. V gave up 4 bases and J gave up 2 bases, with 10 bases separating them. CDR1 is SGDLS and CDR2 is YYNGEE in the germline V gene. The CDR3 nucleotides read TGTGCCAGCAGCCCCTCGGGGGCTGGGGCCAACGTCCTGACTTTC. Protein sequence: CASSPSGAGANVLTF. The full variable domain, rest sourced from reference TRBV9 and TRBJ2-6, is DSGVTQTPKHLITATGQRVTLRCSPRSGDLSVYWYQQSLDQGLQFLIQYYNGEERAKGNILERFSAQQFPDLHSELNLSSLELGDSALYFCASSPSGAGANVLTFGAGSRLTVL.

This clone was picked up many times. The chain has TRBV5-4 and TRBJ2-3, with TRBD2 identical over 8 bases. Losses at the gene ends were 4 bases for V and 2 bases for J; bases not matched to a gene: 12. The CDR3 has 17 residues. The V gene's germline CDR1 is SGHNT and CDR2 YYREEE (reference sequence). The CDR3 region has the DNA TGTGCCAGCAGCCCCACCGCAGCGGGAGAGGTCACAGATACGCAGTATTTT. Translating it yields CASSPTAAGEVTDTQYF. The full variable domain, with the rest looked up from reference TRBV5-4 and TRBJ2-3, is ETGVTQSPTHLIKTRGQQVTLRCSSQSGHNTVSWYQQALGQGPQFIFQYYREEENGRGNFPPRFSGLQFPNYSSELNVNALELDDSALYLCASSPTAAGEVTDTQYFGPGTRLTVL.

The chain carries TRBV19 and TRBJ1-2; 9 bases match TRBD1. Losses at the gene ends were 8 bases for V and 0 bases for J; bases not matched to a gene: 10. CDR3 length: 16 residues. Germline values: CDR1 LNHDA, CDR2 SQIVND (reference sequence). CDR3 amino acids: CASSTGGASTNYGYTF. CDR3 coding DNA: TGTGCCAGTTCGACAGGGGGAGCATCGACTAACTATGGCTACACCTTC.

This clone was detected only a few times. The chain joins TRBV5-6 to TRBJ1-5; D unclear. The CDR3 is 13 amino acids. Trimming took 2 bases from V and 11 from J, leaving 14 bases between them. Germline CDR1 and CDR2: SGHDT and YYEEEE. The chain's CDR3 is CASSFYTGTAQHF. In nucleotides, the CDR3 is TGTGCCAGCAGCTTTTATACGGGAACTGCCCAGCATTTT. The full variable domain, completed using reference TRBV5-6 and TRBJ1-5, is DAGVTQSPTHLIKTRGQQVTLRCSPKSGHDTVSWYQQALGQGPQFIFQYYEEEERQRGNFPDRFSGHQFPNYSSELNVNALLLGDSALYLCASSFYTGTAQHFGDGTRLSIL.

The CDR3 DNA reads as TGTGCCAGCAGCCCCCGGACAGGGCCCTATAATGAAAAACTGTTTTTT. Translated, it gives CASSPRTGPYNEKLFF. This chain joins TRBV21-1 and TRBJ1-4; TRBD1, as called in the table, went unchecked against the DNA. TRBV21-1 is labeled a pseudogene. The CDR3 consists of 16 residues.

The chain recombines TRBV10-3 with TRBJ2-7; 7 positions match TRBD1. V lost 3 bases and J lost 1; bases outside the gene matches: 6. The germline CDR1 and CDR2 sequences are ENHRY and SYGVKD. The CDR3 contains 15 residues. CDR3 sequence (DNA): TGTGCCATCAGTGACATCGACAGGGCATCCTACGAGCAGTACTTC. It codes for CAISDIDRASYEQYF.

This sequence joins TRBV7-2 and TRBJ1-5, with 11 bases lining up with TRBD1. J gave up 5 bases and V 2 bases, and 8 bases lay outside the gene matches. CDR1 and CDR2 from the germline V gene are SGHTA and FQGNSA. CDR3 length: 17 residues. For the CDR3, the DNA is TGTGCCAGCAGCTTAAACGTACCGGGACAGGGGGATCAGCCCCAGCATTTT. Residues: CASSLNVPGQGDQPQHF.

J is TRBJ2-2 and V is TRBV27; 7 bases align to TRBD1. With 5 bases clipped from V and 4 bases from J, the junction kept 13 bases outside the gene matches. Germline V gene sequence: CDR1 MNHEY, CDR2 SMNVEV (reference sequence). There are 17 residues in the CDR3. As DNA, the CDR3 is TGTGCCAGCAGTACTTTTGGACAGGCTAAGGGCACCGGGGAGCTGTTTTTT. It encodes CASSTFGQAKGTGELFF.

This sequence joins TRBV4-2 and TRBJ1-1, with D unresolved. The CDR3 sequence is 17 residues long. V was clipped by 1 base and J by 2 bases, with 17 bases between them. Germline CDR1 LGHNA, CDR2 YNFKEQ. The CDR3 region is CASSQALVSAGNTEAFF. In DNA form, the CDR3 reads TGTGCCAGCAGCCAAGCCCTCGTTTCAGCGGGAAACACTGAAGCTTTCTTT.

The chain carries TRBV6-6 and TRBJ2-3; tentatively, D is TRBD2 (6 bases). The CDR3 covers 14 residues. The germline gives CDR1 MNHNY, CDR2 SVGAGI (reference sequence). Deletions cut 6 bases from V and 2 bases from J, with 12 bases between. The CDR3 region is CASRRDQYTDTQYF. The CDR3 DNA follows: TGTGCCAGCAGGCGGGACCAATACACAGATACGCAGTATTTT.

Note on this clone: Distinct nucleotide sequences in the sample also encode this CDR3. This chain uses TRBV3-1 (or the pseudogene TRBV3-2) with TRBJ1-5; 7 bases map to TRBD1. The junction had 4 bases not matched to a gene; V was cut back by 4 bases and J by 7 bases. This CDR3 has 13 residues. Germline CDR1 is LGHDT and CDR2 is YNNKEL (reference sequence). In DNA form, the CDR3 reads TGTGCCAGCAGCCCGGACAGGTTCCAGCCCCAGCATTTT. This sequence encodes CASSPDRFQPQHF.

V is TRBV29-1 and J is TRBJ2-5; maybe TRBD1 (6 bases). Germline values: CDR1 SQVTM, CDR2 ANQGSEA. The CDR3 length is 15 residues. Deletions cut 1 base from V and 2 bases from J, with 14 bases between. This CDR3 reads CSVEGGPDLQETQYF. CDR3 nucleotides: TGCAGCGTTGAAGGGGGGCCCGACCTTCAAGAGACCCAGTACTTC.

The chain carries TRBV30 and TRBJ2-1, with 8 bases that match TRBD2. Germline V gives CDR1 GTSNPN, CDR2 SVGIG (reference sequence). V dropped 4 bases and J dropped 6; count of bases not matched to a gene: 8. The CDR3 extends over 14 amino acids. This CDR3 reads CAWNRAGVSNEQFF. The CDR3 nucleotides read TGTGCCTGGAATCGAGCGGGAGTATCCAATGAGCAGTTCTTC. The whole variable domain, remainder taken from reference TRBV30 and TRBJ2-1, is SQTIHQWPATLVQPVGSPLSLECTVEGTSNPNLYWYRQAAGRGLQLLFYSVGIGQISSEVPQNLSASRPQDRQFILSSKKLLLSDSGFYLCAWNRAGVSNEQFFGPGTRLTVL.

The chain joins TRBV10-1 to TRBJ2-5; D gene ambiguous. Germline-derived CDR1 and CDR2 are WNHNN and SYGVQD (reference sequence). The CDR3 is 13 amino acids. Trimming cost V 4 bases and J 7 bases, with 13 bases left between them. Here the CDR3 reads CASSGTHPGTQYF. Written as DNA, the CDR3 is TGCGCCAGCAGTGGAACCCACCCAGGGACCCAGTACTTC.

The chain links TRBV4-2 to TRBJ2-7, with D maybe TRBD2 (6 bases). Germline-derived CDR1 and CDR2 are LGHNA and YNFKEQ. Between the trimmed V and J ends, which lost 1 base and 2 bases, there was a span of 9 bases. This CDR3 is 14 amino acids long. For the CDR3, the DNA is TGTGCCAGCAGCCAAGGTCGGGGGACCTACGAGCAGTACTTC. Translating it yields CASSQGRGTYEQYF.

The chain joins TRBV7-2 to TRBJ2-2, with D tentatively TRBD1 (6 bases). This CDR3 contains 14 residues. V gave up 6 bases and J gave up 7 bases, with 15 bases separating them. The germline V gene encodes CDR1 SGHTA and CDR2 FQGNSA. The DNA for the CDR3 is TGTGCCAGCAGTTTTTACAGGGATGGCGGGGAGCTGTTTTTT. Translated: CASSFYRDGGELFF.

This clone was observed a few times. V is TRBV3-1 (or the pseudogene TRBV3-2) and J is TRBJ2-7; D may be TRBD2 (6 bases). Per the germline V gene, CDR1 is LGHDT and CDR2 is YNNKEL (reference sequence). The CDR3 sequence is 15 residues long. Trimming stripped 6 bases from V and 1 base from J, with 16 bases between. For the CDR3, the DNA is TGTGCCAGCAGTCCTAGGAGCGGGTTTTCCTACGAGCAGTACTTC. Residues: CASSPRSGFSYEQYF.

The chain carries TRBV2 and TRBJ1-3; D might be TRBD1 (6 bases). This CDR3 comprises 14 residues. V gave up 6 bases and J gave up 0 bases, with 9 bases separating them. CDR1 is SNHLY and CDR2 is FYNNEI in the germline V gene. The CDR3 protein is CASSLDSSGNTIYF. CDR3 bases: TGTGCCAGCAGCCTGGACAGCTCTGGAAACACCATATATTTT.

The J gene is TRBJ2-3, the V gene TRBV27; D is perhaps TRBD2 (5 bases). Trimming left V 7 bases short and J 9 bases short, with 14 bases between. This CDR3 comprises 12 residues. Germline V gene data show CDR1 as MNHEY and CDR2 as SMNVEV (reference sequence). The CDR3 DNA is TGTGCCAGCACAAACCCCCAGCGGACGCAGTATTTT. Protein: CASTNPQRTQYF.

This clone came up a few times. The J gene is TRBJ1-1, the V gene TRBV15, with TRBD1 as a possible D gene (6 bases). This CDR3 has 15 residues. The V end lost 4 bases, the J end lost 1 base, and 13 bases lay between the germline ends. Germline assignment: CDR1 LNHNV and CDR2 YYDKDF (reference sequence). The CDR3, as DNA: TGTGCCACCAGCACCCAATGGGGGCCGAACACTGAAGCTTTCTTT. It is translated as CATSTQWGPNTEAFF.

This clone was recorded once. The J gene is TRBJ2-3, the V gene TRBV19; 7 bases are a match to TRBD2. CDR1 and CDR2 (germline): LNHDA, SQIVND (reference sequence). Trimming cost V 8 bases and J 0 bases; bases outside gene matches: 5. The CDR3 has 14 residues. Here the CDR3 DNA reads TGTGCCAGTGGGACTACACCGAGCACAGATACGCAGTATTTT. This codes for CASGTTPSTDTQYF.

The chain is built from TRBV18 and TRBJ1-1; perhaps TRBD1 as D (6 bases). The germline gives CDR1 KGHSH, CDR2 LQKENI. The V end lost 3 bases, the J end lost 1 base, and 9 bases lay between the germline ends. There are 14 residues in the CDR3. CDR3 region: CASSPQDRNTEAFF. CDR3 nucleotides: TGTGCCAGCTCACCTCAGGACAGGAACACTGAAGCTTTCTTT.

Notes on this clone: At one of its ends the junction is not consistent with the germline gene, which may arise from a read error. CDR3 sequence: CANSYSPGTYEKLFF. CDR3 sequence (DNA): TGTGCCAACAGTTACTCTCCCGGGACATATGAAAAACTGTTTTTT. The chain joins TRBV6-5 to TRBJ1-4, with D perhaps TRBD1 (6 bases). Germline values: CDR1 MNHEY, CDR2 SVGAGI. This CDR3 region has 15 residues.

V gene TRBV15 combines with J gene TRBJ1-2; TRBD1 is a possible D gene (6 bases). CDR1 is LNHNV and CDR2 is YYDKDF in the germline V gene (reference sequence). CDR3 size: 14 residues. V was clipped by 4 bases and J by 3 bases, with 12 bases between them. The CDR3 DNA reads as TGTGCCACCAGCACGAGACAGGACGACTATGGCTACACCTTC. Protein sequence: CATSTRQDDYGYTF.

The chain links TRBV10-3 to TRBJ1-2, with 7 bases lining up with TRBD1. The CDR3 length is 16 residues. Germline loops: CDR1 ENHRY, CDR2 SYGVKD. The V and J ends lost 3 bases and 4 bases, in that order; junction bases with no gene match: 11. CDR3 region: CAISDPDRVGSYGYTF. CDR3 nucleotide sequence: TGTGCCATCAGTGACCCAGACAGGGTGGGTTCCTATGGCTACACCTTC.